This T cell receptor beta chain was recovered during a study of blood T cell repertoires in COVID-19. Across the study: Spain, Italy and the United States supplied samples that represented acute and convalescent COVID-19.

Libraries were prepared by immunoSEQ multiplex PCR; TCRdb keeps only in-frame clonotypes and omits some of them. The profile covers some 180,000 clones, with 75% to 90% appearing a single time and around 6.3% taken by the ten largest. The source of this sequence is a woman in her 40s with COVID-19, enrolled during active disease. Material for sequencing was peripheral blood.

This CDR3 reads CASSFSSGGSDGTDTQYF. The CDR3 region has the DNA TGTGCCAGCAGCTTTTCTTCGGGTGGTAGCGACGGCACAGATACGCAGTATTTT. The gene calls are TRBV11-2 and TRBJ2-3, with D possibly matching TRBD2 (5 bases). The V gene's germline CDR1 is SGHAT and CDR2 FQNNGV. The CDR3 has 18 amino acids. Trimming left V 3 bases short and J 1 base short, with 20 bases between.